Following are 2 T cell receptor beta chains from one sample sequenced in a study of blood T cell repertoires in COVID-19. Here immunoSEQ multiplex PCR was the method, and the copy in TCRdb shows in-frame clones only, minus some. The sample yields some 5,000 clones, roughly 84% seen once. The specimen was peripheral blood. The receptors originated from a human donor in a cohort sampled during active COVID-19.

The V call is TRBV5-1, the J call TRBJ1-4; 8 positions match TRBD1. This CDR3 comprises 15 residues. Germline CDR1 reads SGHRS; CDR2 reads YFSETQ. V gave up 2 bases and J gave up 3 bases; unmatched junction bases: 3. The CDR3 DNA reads TGCGCCAGCAGCTTACGGGGACAGGCTAATGAAAAACTGTTTTTT. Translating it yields CASSLRGQANEKLFF.

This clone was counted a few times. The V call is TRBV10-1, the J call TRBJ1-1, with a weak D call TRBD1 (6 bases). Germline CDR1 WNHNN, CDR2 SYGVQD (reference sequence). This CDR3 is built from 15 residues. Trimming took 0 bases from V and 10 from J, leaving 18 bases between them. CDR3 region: CASSESGLQGGGAFF. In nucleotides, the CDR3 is TGCGCCAGCAGTGAGTCGGGTCTACAGGGCGGCGGAGCTTTCTTT.